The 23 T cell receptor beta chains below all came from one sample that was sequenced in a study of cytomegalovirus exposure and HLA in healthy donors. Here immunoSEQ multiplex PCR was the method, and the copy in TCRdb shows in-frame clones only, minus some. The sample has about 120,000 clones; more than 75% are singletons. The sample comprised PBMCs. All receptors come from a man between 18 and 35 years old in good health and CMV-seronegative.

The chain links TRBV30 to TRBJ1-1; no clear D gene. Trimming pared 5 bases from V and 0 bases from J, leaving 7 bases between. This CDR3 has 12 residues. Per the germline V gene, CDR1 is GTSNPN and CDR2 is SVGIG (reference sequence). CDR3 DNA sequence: TGTGCCTGGGGAGAAATGAACACTGAAGCTTTCTTT. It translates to CAWGEMNTEAFF.

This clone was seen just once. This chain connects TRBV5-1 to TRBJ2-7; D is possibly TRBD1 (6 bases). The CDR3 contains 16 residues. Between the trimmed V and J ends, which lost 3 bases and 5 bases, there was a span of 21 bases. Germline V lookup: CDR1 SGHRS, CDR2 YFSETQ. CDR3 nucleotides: TGCGCCAGCAGCTCCATTACCCAGGGGCCTGGGGACGAGCAGTACTTC. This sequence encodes CASSSITQGPGDEQYF. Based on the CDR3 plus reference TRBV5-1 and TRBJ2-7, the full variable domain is KAGVTQTPRYLIKTRGQQVTLSCSPISGHRSVSWYQQTPGQGLQFLFEYFSETQRNKGNFPGRFSGRQFSNSRSEMNVSTLELGDSALYLCASSSITQGPGDEQYFGPGTRLTVT.

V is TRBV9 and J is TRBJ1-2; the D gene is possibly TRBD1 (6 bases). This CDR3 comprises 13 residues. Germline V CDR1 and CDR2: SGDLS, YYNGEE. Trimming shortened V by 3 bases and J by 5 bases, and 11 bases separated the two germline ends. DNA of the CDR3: TGTGCCAGCAGCGCCCGGACAGATTATGGCTACACCTTC. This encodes CASSARTDYGYTF.

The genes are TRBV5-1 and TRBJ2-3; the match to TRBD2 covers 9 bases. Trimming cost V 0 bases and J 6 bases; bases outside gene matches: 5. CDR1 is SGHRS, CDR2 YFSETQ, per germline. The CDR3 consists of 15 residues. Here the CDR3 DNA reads TGCGCCAGCAGCTTGGGACTAGCGGAGGGGGATACGCAGTATTTT. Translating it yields CASSLGLAEGDTQYF.

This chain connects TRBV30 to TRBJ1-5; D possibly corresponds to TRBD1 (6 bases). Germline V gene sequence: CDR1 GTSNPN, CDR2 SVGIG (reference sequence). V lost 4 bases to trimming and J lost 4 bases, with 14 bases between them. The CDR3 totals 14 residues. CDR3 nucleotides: TGTGCCTGGACGAGGGGGGGCTTAAATCAGCCCCAGCATTTT. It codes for CAWTRGGLNQPQHF.

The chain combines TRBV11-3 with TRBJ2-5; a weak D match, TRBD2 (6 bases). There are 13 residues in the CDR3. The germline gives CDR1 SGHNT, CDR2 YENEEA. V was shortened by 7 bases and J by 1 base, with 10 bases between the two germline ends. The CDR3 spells CASTAGPQETQYF. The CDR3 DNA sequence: TGTGCCAGCACCGCGGGACCCCAAGAGACCCAGTACTTC. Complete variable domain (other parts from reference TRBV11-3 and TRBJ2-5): EAGVVQSPRYKIIEKKQPVAFWCNPISGHNTLYWYLQNLGQGPELLIRYENEEAVDDSQLPKDRFSAERLKGVDSTLKIQPAELGDSAVYLCASTAGPQETQYFGPGTRLLVL.

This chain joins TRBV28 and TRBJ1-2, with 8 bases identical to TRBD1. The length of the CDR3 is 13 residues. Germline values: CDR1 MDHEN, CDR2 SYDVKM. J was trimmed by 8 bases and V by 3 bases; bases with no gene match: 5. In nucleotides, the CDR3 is TGTGCCAGCAGTTTTCATGGGGACAGGGGCTACACCTTC. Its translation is CASSFHGDRGYTF.

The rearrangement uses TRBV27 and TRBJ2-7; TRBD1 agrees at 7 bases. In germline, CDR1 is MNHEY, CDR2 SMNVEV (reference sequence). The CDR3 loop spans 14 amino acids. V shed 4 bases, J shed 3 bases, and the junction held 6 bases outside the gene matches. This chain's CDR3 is CASSSGQANYEQYF. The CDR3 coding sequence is TGTGCCAGCAGTTCCGGACAGGCGAACTACGAGCAGTACTTC.

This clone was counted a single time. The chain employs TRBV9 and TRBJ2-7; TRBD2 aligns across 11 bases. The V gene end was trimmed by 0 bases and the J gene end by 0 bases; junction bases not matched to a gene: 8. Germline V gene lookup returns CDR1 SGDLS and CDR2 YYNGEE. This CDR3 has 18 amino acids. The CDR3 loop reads CASSVAPGLAGSSYEQYF. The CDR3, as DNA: TGTGCCAGCAGCGTAGCCCCAGGACTAGCGGGCAGCTCCTACGAGCAGTACTTC.

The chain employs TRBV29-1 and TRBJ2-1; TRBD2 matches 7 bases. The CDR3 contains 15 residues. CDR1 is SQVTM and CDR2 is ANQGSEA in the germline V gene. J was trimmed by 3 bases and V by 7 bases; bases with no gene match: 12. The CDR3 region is CSASHIAGNYNEQFF. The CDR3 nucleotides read TGCAGCGCCTCGCATATAGCGGGTAACTACAATGAGCAGTTCTTC.

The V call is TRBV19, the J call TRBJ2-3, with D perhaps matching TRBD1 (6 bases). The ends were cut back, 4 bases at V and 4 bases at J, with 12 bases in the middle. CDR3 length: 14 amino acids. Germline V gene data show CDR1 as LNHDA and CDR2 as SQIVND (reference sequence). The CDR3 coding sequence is TGTGCCAGTAGTAACACAGGGAGTGCAGATACGCAGTATTTT. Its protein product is CASSNTGSADTQYF.

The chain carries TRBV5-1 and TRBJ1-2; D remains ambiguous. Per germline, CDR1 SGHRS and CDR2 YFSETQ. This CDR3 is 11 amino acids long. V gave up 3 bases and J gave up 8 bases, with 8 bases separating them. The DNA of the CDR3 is TGCGCCAGCAGCTCCAGTACGGGCTACACCTTC. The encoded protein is CASSSSTGYTF. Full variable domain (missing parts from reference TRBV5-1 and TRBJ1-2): KAGVTQTPRYLIKTRGQQVTLSCSPISGHRSVSWYQQTPGQGLQFLFEYFSETQRNKGNFPGRFSGRQFSNSRSEMNVSTLELGDSALYLCASSSSTGYTFGSGTRLTVV.

The CDR3 loop is CAWRGAGGNTIYF. Written as DNA, the CDR3 is TGTGCCTGGAGAGGGGCTGGTGGAAACACCATATATTTT. V usage is TRBV30 and J usage is TRBJ1-3, with D perhaps TRBD1 (5 bases). V lost 3 bases and J 3 bases, leaving 9 bases between the germline ends. In germline, CDR1 is GTSNPN, CDR2 SVGIG (reference sequence). CDR3 length: 13 amino acids.

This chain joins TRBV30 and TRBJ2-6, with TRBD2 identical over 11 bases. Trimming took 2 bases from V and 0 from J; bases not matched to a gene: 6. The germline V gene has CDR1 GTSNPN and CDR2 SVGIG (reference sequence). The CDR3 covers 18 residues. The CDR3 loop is CAWSKGTSGSSGANVLTF. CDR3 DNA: TGTGCCTGGAGTAAAGGGACTAGCGGAAGCTCTGGGGCCAACGTCCTGACTTTC.

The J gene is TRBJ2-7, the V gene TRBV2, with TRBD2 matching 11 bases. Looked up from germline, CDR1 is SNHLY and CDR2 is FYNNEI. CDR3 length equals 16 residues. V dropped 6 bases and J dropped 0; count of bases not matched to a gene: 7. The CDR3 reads CASRSGLAGRSYEQYF. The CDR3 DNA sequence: TGTGCCAGCAGGTCCGGACTAGCGGGCCGCTCCTACGAGCAGTACTTC.

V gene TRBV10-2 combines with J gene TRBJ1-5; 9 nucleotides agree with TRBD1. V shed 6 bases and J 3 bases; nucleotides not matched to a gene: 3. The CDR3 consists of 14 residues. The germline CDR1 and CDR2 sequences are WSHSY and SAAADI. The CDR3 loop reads CASRGTGTNQPQHF. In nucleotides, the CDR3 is TGCGCCAGCAGGGGGACAGGGACCAATCAGCCCCAGCATTTT.

The CDR3 loop reads CSVVPSGRAGDTQYF. CDR3 bases: TGCAGCGTTGTCCCTAGCGGGAGGGCCGGCGATACGCAGTATTTT. V usage is TRBV29-1 and J usage is TRBJ2-3, with 12 bases matching TRBD2. The germline V gene encodes CDR1 SQVTM and CDR2 ANQGSEA. This CDR3 is built from 15 residues. Trimming removed 4 bases from V and 6 bases from J; junction bases left unmatched: 8.

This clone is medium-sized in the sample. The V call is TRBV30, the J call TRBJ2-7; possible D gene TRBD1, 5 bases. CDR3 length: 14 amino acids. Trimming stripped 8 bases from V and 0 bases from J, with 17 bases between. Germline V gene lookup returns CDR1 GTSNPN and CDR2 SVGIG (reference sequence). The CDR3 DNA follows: TGTGCCGGTCAAGCGACAGAGAGCTCCTACGAGCAGTACTTC. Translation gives CAGQATESSYEQYF.

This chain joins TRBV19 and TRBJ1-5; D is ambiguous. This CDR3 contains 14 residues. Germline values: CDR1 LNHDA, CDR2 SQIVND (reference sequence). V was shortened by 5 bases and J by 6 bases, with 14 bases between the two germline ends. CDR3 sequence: CASSLPGGRQPQHF. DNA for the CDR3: TGTGCCAGTAGTTTACCGGGCGGGCGTCAGCCCCAGCATTTT.

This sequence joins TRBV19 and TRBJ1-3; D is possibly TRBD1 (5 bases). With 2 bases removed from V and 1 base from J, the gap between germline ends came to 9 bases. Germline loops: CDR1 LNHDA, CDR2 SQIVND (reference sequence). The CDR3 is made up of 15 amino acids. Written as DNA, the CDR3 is TGTGCCAGTAGTATAATACCAGGGTCTGGAAACACCATATATTTT. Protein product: CASSIIPGSGNTIYF.

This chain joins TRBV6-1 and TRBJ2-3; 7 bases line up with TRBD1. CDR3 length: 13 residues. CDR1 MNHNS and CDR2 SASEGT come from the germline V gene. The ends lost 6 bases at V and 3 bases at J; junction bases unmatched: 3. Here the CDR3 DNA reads TGTGCCAGCAGGTACAGGGGAACAGATACGCAGTATTTT. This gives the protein CASRYRGTDTQYF.

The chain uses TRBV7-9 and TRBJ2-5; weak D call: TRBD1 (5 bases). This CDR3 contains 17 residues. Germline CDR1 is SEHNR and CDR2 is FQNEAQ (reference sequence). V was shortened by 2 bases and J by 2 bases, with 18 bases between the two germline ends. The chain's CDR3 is CASSLPVQGYGQETQYF. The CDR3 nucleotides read TGTGCCAGCAGCTTACCGGTTCAGGGTTATGGGCAAGAGACCCAGTACTTC.

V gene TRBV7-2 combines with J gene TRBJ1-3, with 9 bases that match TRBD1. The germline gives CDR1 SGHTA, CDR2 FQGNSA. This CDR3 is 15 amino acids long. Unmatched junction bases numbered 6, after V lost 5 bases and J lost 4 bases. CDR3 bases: TGTGCCAGCAGCCAGGGACAGGGCTCGGGAAACACCATATATTTT. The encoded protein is CASSQGQGSGNTIYF.